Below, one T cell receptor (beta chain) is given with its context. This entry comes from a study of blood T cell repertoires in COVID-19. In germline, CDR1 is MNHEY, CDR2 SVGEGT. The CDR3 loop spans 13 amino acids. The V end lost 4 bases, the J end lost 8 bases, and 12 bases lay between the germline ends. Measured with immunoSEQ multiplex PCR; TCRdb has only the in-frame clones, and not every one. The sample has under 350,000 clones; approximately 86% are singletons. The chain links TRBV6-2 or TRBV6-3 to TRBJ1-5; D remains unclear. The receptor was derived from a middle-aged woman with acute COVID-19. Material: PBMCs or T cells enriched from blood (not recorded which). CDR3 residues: CASSFTPREPQHF. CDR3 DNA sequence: TGTGCCAGCAGTTTTACACCCCGGGAGCCCCAGCATTTT.